This is a list of T cell receptor beta chains from one sample in a study of shared clonotypes between healthy human individuals. Data came from immunoSEQ multiplex PCR; TCRdb stores just in-frame clones and leaves some out. Of around 2.1 million clones listed, roughly 91% are singletons. Sequenced material: naive CD8+ T cells from PBMCs. Source of these receptors: a man younger than 35 in good health. Some clones in this sample may be carry-over from other donors' samples. CDR3s include the opening cysteine and the closing phenylalanine or tryptophan. D genes are given only for firm matches. Clone sizes are given selectively: once, few, many, or a class where the clone is expanded.

. . TRBJ2-3 TRBV7-9 TGTGCCAGCAACTCAGGCTTTTCTGGAGGAGATACGCAGTATTTT CASNSGFSGGDTQYF
. TRBD1 TRBJ2-7 TRBV5-1 TGCGCCAGCAGCTTGACCGGGACAGGGGTGTGGGAGCAGTACTTC CASSLTGTGVWEQYF
. . TRBJ2-7 TRBV6-5 TGTGCCAGCGGGGACCAAGCCGACGAGCAGTACTTC CASGDQADEQYF
. . TRBJ1-5 TRBV6-5 TGTGCCAGCAGTTACCTTTCCCAGAGGGATCAGCCCCAGCATTTT CASSYLSQRDQPQHF
. . TRBJ1-2 TRBV27 TGTGCCAGCAGTCCCCTCCCGGGGGCGGCTTATGGCTACACCTTC CASSPLPGAAYGYTF
. TRBD1 TRBJ1-5 TRBV23-1 TGCGCCAGCGGACAGGGGCAAACCTTGGGGAGCAATCAGCCCCAGCATTTT CASGQGQTLGSNQPQHF
once TRBD2 TRBJ2-3 TRBV11-2 TGTGCCAGCAGGTCCAGGGCGACTAGCGGGGGACGTAGCACAGATACGCAGTATTTT CASRSRATSGGRSTDTQYF
. . TRBJ2-3 TRBV7-9 TGTGCCAGCAGCCTCACAGAGGATACGCAGTATTTT CASSLTEDTQYF
once TRBD1 TRBJ2-7 TRBV5-1 TGCGCCAGCAGCCCGGGGACAGCAGTGAGCGAGCAGTACTTC CASSPGTAVSEQYF
. TRBD1 TRBJ1-5 TRBV28 TGTGCCAGCAGTTTACGGGACAGGAGGTATCAGCCCCAGCATTTT CASSLRDRRYQPQHF
. . TRBJ1-1 TRBV15 TGTGCCACCAGCAGAGACAGGGGCTATACTGAAGCTTTCTTT CATSRDRGYTEAFF
. TRBD2 TRBJ2-1 TRBV7-2 TGTGCCAGCAGCTCCGGACTAGCGGGAGGGCCGTCGTTTTTCAATGAGCAGTTCTTC CASSSGLAGGPSFFNEQFF
. . TRBJ2-5 TRBV10-3 TGTGCCATCAGCAACGAACCGGGACGGCCCCAAGAGACCCAGTACTTC CAISNEPGRPQETQYF
. TRBD2 TRBJ2-2 TRBV19 TGTGCCAGTAGTATTTGGCTAGCGGGCACCGGGGAGCTGTTTTTT CASSIWLAGTGELFF
. . TRBJ2-7 TRBV2 TGTGCCAGCAGTGAAAAAGCCTACGAGCAGTACTTC CASSEKAYEQYF
. . TRBJ2-1 TRBV5-1 TGCGCCAGCAGCGTCCGGGAGCGTACCTACAATGAGCAGTTCTTC CASSVRERTYNEQFF
. TRBD1 TRBJ2-3 TRBV28 TGTGCCAGCAGTTTAAGGGGACAGGGGGCAAATACGCAGTATTTT CASSLRGQGANTQYF
. . TRBJ2-1 TRBV7-2 TGTGCCAGCAGAGGCTACTCGGGGTTCTCCTACAATGAGCAGTTCTTC CASRGYSGFSYNEQFF
few TRBD1 TRBJ2-7 TRBV7-9 TGTGCCAGCAGCTGGACAGGGGCCTACGAGCAGTACTTC CASSWTGAYEQYF
few . TRBJ1-1 TRBV27 TGTGCCAGCAGTTCTTATATGAACACTGAAGCTTTCTTT CASSSYMNTEAFF
. . TRBJ2-2 TRBV10-3 TGTGCCATCAGTGCTGCCGGGGAGCTGTTTTTT CAISAAGELFF
. . TRBJ2-4 TRBV6-5 TGTGCCAGCAGTCCCCTCAGGAAGCCGGGCATTCAGTACTTC CASSPLRKPGIQYF
. TRBD2 TRBJ2-2 TRBV28 TGTGCCAGCAGTTTCCCGTGGCTAGCGGGAAACACCGGGGAGCTGTTTTTT CASSFPWLAGNTGELFF
. . TRBJ2-6 TRBV4-1 TGCGCCAGCAGCCAAGAGGTCGGACAGTTCTCGGGGGCCAACGTCCTGACTTTC CASSQEVGQFSGANVLTF
. . TRBJ2-1 TRBV27 TGTGCCAGCGGACAACAGGGATCGGGCAGGGTCTTC CASGQQGSGRVF